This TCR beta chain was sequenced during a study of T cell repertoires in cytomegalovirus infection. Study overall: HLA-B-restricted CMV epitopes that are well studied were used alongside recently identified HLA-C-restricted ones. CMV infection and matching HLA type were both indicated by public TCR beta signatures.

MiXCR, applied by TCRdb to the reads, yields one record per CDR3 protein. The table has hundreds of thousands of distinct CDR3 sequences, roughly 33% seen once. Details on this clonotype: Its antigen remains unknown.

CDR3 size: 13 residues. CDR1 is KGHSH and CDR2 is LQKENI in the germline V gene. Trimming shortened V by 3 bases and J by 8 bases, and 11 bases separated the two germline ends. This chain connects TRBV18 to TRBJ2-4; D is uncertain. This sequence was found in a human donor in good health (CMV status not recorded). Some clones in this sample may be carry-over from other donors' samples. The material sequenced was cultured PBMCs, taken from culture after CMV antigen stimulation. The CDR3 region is CASSPSGRDIQYF. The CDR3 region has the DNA TGTGCCAGCTCACCGTCCGGACGAGACATTCAGTACTTC.